These 31 T cell receptor beta chains share one sample of origin, sequenced in a study of blood T cell repertoires in COVID-19. Generated by immunoSEQ multiplex PCR, the TCRdb table keeps only in-frame clones and is missing some. Among more than 200,000 clones listed, 87% were seen once. The sequenced material came from peripheral blood. These TCRs come from a man younger than 35 with active or convalescent COVID-19.

This clone was observed a single time. The chain carries TRBV6-2 or TRBV6-3 and TRBJ2-7, with a weak D call TRBD2 (6 bases). The CDR3 runs to 12 residues. Trimming removed 6 bases from V and 0 bases from J, with 6 bases in between. In germline, CDR1 is MNHEY, CDR2 SVGEGT. Written as DNA, the CDR3 is TGTGCCAGCAGCGGGAGCTCCTACGAGCAGTACTTC. It translates to CASSGSSYEQYF.

Of note for this clone: This sample also contains other DNA sequences that code for the same CDR3. The J gene is TRBJ1-2, the V gene TRBV15; 7 bases align to TRBD1. Trimming took 5 bases from V and 5 from J; bases not matched to a gene: 5. Germline loops: CDR1 LNHNV, CDR2 YYDKDF (reference sequence). The CDR3 sequence is 13 residues long. DNA of the CDR3: TGTGCCACCAGCCGGGACAGCCTATATGGCTACACCTTC. It translates to CATSRDSLYGYTF.

V and J are TRBV6-2 or TRBV6-3 and TRBJ2-7, with unresolved D. V gave up 2 bases and J gave up 0 bases, with 5 bases separating them. The CDR3 runs 13 residues. CDR1 is MNHEY, CDR2 SVGEGT, per germline. In DNA form, the CDR3 reads TGTGCCAGCAGTTACCTTAGCTCCTACGAGCAGTACTTC. It translates to CASSYLSSYEQYF.

The chain carries TRBV5-1 and TRBJ1-1, with D uncertain. Looked up from germline, CDR1 is SGHRS and CDR2 is YFSETQ. Trimming took off 2 bases at V and 4 bases at J, with 12 bases between the two ends. The CDR3 consists of 14 residues. The CDR3 nucleotides read TGCGCCAGCAGCTTTACAGAAAGGATCACTGAAGCTTTCTTT. Translation gives CASSFTERITEAFF.

The chain is built from TRBV5-1 and TRBJ1-2; no definite D call. Germline V gene lookup returns CDR1 SGHRS and CDR2 YFSETQ. V lost 0 bases and J 1 base, leaving 10 bases between the germline ends. The CDR3 has 15 residues. The DNA for the CDR3 is TGCGCCAGCAGCTTGGCCGTCGGACTTAACTATGGCTACACCTTC. Amino acid sequence: CASSLAVGLNYGYTF.

The rearrangement joins TRBV7-2 to TRBJ2-7; possible D gene TRBD1, 5 bases. This CDR3 spans 13 amino acids. CDR1 is SGHTA and CDR2 is FQGNSA in the germline V gene. V lost 5 bases and J 1 base, leaving 9 bases between the germline ends. This CDR3 is CASSKDRSYEQYF. DNA of the CDR3: TGTGCCAGCAGCAAAGACAGATCCTACGAGCAGTACTTC. The complete variable domain, with remaining parts taken from reference TRBV7-2 and TRBJ2-7, reads GAGVSQSPSNKVTEKGKDVELRCDPISGHTALYWYRQSLGQGLEFLIYFQGNSAPDKSGLPSDRFSAERTGGSVSTLTIQRTQQEDSAVYLCASSKDRSYEQYFGPGTRLTVT.

The rearrangement links TRBV5-8 to TRBJ1-1; D call uncertain. Germline CDR1 reads SGHTS; CDR2 reads YDEGEE. V lost 4 bases and J lost 10, with 14 bases in between. The length of the CDR3 is 12 residues. DNA of the CDR3: TGTGCCAGCAGCCGCGGTTTAGCCGCAGCTTTCTTT. Translating gives CASSRGLAAAFF. The whole variable domain, remainder taken from reference TRBV5-8 and TRBJ1-1, is EAGVTQSPTHLIKTRGQQATLRCSPISGHTSVYWYQQALGLGLQFLLWYDEGEERNRGNFPPRFSGRQFPNYSSELNVNALELEDSALYLCASSRGLAAAFFGQGTRLTVV.

The J gene is TRBJ2-1, the V gene TRBV11-2, with a tentative D call TRBD2 (5 bases). V was pared by 4 bases and J by 4 bases, with 26 bases between. The V gene's germline CDR1 is SGHAT and CDR2 FQNNGV. The CDR3 spans 19 residues. The DNA for the CDR3 is TGTGCCAGCAGCTCCTCAAGAAACTTTTTCGAGGAGGTTTACAATGAGCAGTTCTTC. Protein sequence: CASSSSRNFFEEVYNEQFF.

This clone was detected only a few times. J is TRBJ2-1 and V is TRBV5-5, with 8 bases aligning to TRBD1. V gave up 5 bases and J gave up 9 bases; unmatched junction bases: 10. This CDR3 contains 14 residues. Germline values: CDR1 SGHKS, CDR2 YYEKEE (reference sequence). The CDR3 spells CASRWTGSDGEQFF. As DNA, the CDR3 is TGTGCCAGCAGGTGGACAGGGTCCGACGGTGAGCAGTTCTTC. The whole variable domain, remainder taken from reference TRBV5-5 and TRBJ2-1, is DAGVTQSPTHLIKTRGQQVTLRCSPISGHKSVSWYQQVLGQGPQFIFQYYEKEERGRGNFPDRFSARQFPNYSSELNVNALLLGDSALYLCASRWTGSDGEQFFGPGTRLTVL.

The chain joins TRBV3-1 (or the pseudogene TRBV3-2) to TRBJ2-5, with D perhaps TRBD2 (5 bases). The CDR3 sequence is 15 residues long. Germline CDR1 reads LGHDT; CDR2 reads YNNKEL (reference sequence). V was clipped by 0 bases and J by 2 bases, with 10 bases between them. In nucleotides, the CDR3 is TGTGCCAGCAGCCAAGAGCGGGCCACACAAGAGACCCAGTACTTC. Amino acids: CASSQERATQETQYF.

This chain uses TRBV7-2 with TRBJ1-4; perhaps TRBD1 as D (6 bases). Per germline, CDR1 SGHTA and CDR2 FQGNSA. V was trimmed by 3 bases and J by 4 bases, leaving 21 bases between them. The CDR3 has 18 residues. The CDR3 nucleotides are TGTGCCAGCAGCTTGGACAGATCTTCGCAAACATTTAATGAAAAACTGTTTTTT. Amino acids: CASSLDRSSQTFNEKLFF.

The chain carries TRBV6-6 and TRBJ1-2, with a tentative D call TRBD1 (6 bases). Per the germline V gene, CDR1 is MNHNY and CDR2 is SVGAGI (reference sequence). The CDR3 spans 12 residues. Trimming left V 5 bases short and J 6 bases short, with 10 bases between. The CDR3 protein is CASSTNRDGYTF. CDR3 DNA: TGTGCCAGCAGTACTAACAGGGATGGCTACACCTTC.

The CDR3 DNA sequence: TGCGCCAGCAGCCAAGGTAGAGGTGGACAGCCCCAGCATTTT. Protein sequence: CASSQGRGGQPQHF. The V and J genes are TRBV4-1 and TRBJ1-5; D remains unclear. The CDR3 totals 14 residues. Germline assignment: CDR1 MGHRA and CDR2 YSYEKL. Trimming left V 1 base short and J 7 bases short, with 11 bases between.

This clone was recorded once. This chain links TRBV4-3 with TRBJ2-3; 7 bases are a match to TRBD2. The V segment lost 1 base and the J segment 2 bases; nucleotides outside the gene matches: 6. Germline values: CDR1 LGHNA, CDR2 YSLEER. This CDR3 has 16 amino acids. CDR3 residues: CASSQGGGRTTDTQYF. In nucleotides, the CDR3 is TGCGCCAGCAGCCAAGGGGGGGGTAGAACCACAGATACGCAGTATTTT.

The V gene is TRBV5-1, the J gene TRBJ2-1; 9 nucleotides agree with TRBD2. V shed 2 bases and J 7 bases; nucleotides not matched to a gene: 10. This CDR3 has 16 amino acids. Germline loops: CDR1 SGHRS, CDR2 YFSETQ. DNA for the CDR3: TGCGCCAGCAGCTTCTCGGGCGGGGGGGCCTGGAATGAGCAGTTCTTC. It is translated as CASSFSGGGAWNEQFF.

V usage is TRBV4-1 and J usage is TRBJ1-4; the match to TRBD1 covers 10 bases. J lost 8 bases, V lost 3 bases, and 6 bases had no gene match. Looked up from germline, CDR1 is MGHRA and CDR2 is YSYEKL. CDR3 size: 15 residues. CDR3 in DNA: TGCGCCAGCAGCCAGACAGGGGGCGTGTGGGAAAAACTGTTTTTT. It codes for CASSQTGGVWEKLFF.

The chain has TRBV24-1 and TRBJ1-2; D ambiguous. Trimming cost V 1 base and J 8 bases, with 7 bases left between them. CDR3 length equals 12 residues. Germline V gene data show CDR1 as KGHDR and CDR2 as SFDVKD. This CDR3 is CATSDFYWGYTF. The CDR3 DNA reads TGTGCCACCAGTGATTTTTACTGGGGCTACACCTTC.

The gene calls are TRBV2 and TRBJ2-5, with D maybe TRBD2 (5 bases). Per germline, CDR1 SNHLY and CDR2 FYNNEI. The CDR3 covers 14 residues. With 6 bases removed from V and 1 base from J, the gap between germline ends came to 12 bases. In DNA, the CDR3 is TGTGCCAGCAGGAGGACGGGGATCCAAGAGACCCAGTACTTC. It specifies CASRRTGIQETQYF.

The rearrangement joins TRBV5-5 to TRBJ2-7, with D possibly being TRBD1 (6 bases). The CDR3 covers 13 residues. The germline gives CDR1 SGHKS, CDR2 YYEKEE (reference sequence). Trimming took 0 bases from V and 7 from J, leaving 11 bases between them. The CDR3 protein is CASSLVQGWEQYF. The DNA for the CDR3 is TGTGCCAGCAGCTTGGTTCAGGGGTGGGAGCAGTACTTC.

The J gene is TRBJ2-5, the V gene TRBV10-1, with 11 bases lining up with TRBD1. CDR1 is WNHNN and CDR2 is SYGVQD in the germline V gene (reference sequence). J was trimmed by 5 bases and V by 11 bases; bases with no gene match: 10. The CDR3 covers 14 residues. The CDR3 loop reads CADRTGGDSETQYF. In DNA form, the CDR3 reads TGCGCCGACAGGACAGGGGGCGATTCGGAGACCCAGTACTTC.

The chain recombines TRBV12-5 with TRBJ1-1; D is perhaps TRBD1 (6 bases). This CDR3 has 11 amino acids. The germline V and J ends were trimmed by 5 bases and 6 bases, with 7 bases remaining between them. Germline CDR1 LGHNT, CDR2 FRNRAP. The CDR3 reads CASGRQAEAFF. CDR3 sequence (DNA): TGTGCTAGTGGTAGACAGGCTGAAGCTTTCTTT.

The chain joins TRBV12-3 or TRBV12-4 to TRBJ2-5, with 7 bases aligning to TRBD1. V was clipped by 7 bases and J by 5 bases; unmatched bases: 7. The CDR3 runs to 13 residues. As DNA, the CDR3 is TGTGCCAGCATAAATGACAGGGCGGAGACCCAGTACTTC. It encodes CASINDRAETQYF.

In its sample, this clone was seen many times. The V and J genes are TRBV6-4 and TRBJ1-5; no definite D call. With 4 bases removed from V and 3 bases from J, the gap between germline ends came to 7 bases. The CDR3 has 13 amino acids. CDR1 and CDR2 from the germline V gene are MRHNA and SNTAGT. CDR3 in DNA: TGTGCCAGCAGTGCCGGGATCAATCAGCCCCAGCATTTT. Its protein product is CASSAGINQPQHF.

The chain employs TRBV6-6 and TRBJ1-2; D uncertain. CDR1 is MNHNY, CDR2 SVGAGI, per germline (reference sequence). V was cut by 4 bases and J by 6 bases, with 6 bases left in between. The CDR3 loop spans 11 amino acids. Here the CDR3 reads CASSFGDGYTF. As DNA, the CDR3 is TGTGCCAGCAGTTTCGGTGATGGCTACACCTTC.

The chain has TRBV5-4 and TRBJ1-1; D is ambiguous. The germline V and J ends were trimmed by 3 bases and 3 bases, with 12 bases remaining between them. This CDR3 contains 14 residues. Germline V gene data show CDR1 as SGHNT and CDR2 as YYREEE (reference sequence). The CDR3 here is CASSSDGADTEAFF. The CDR3 nucleotides read TGTGCCAGCAGCTCGGACGGAGCGGACACTGAAGCTTTCTTT.

The V call is TRBV27, the J call TRBJ2-7; 9 nucleotides align to TRBD1. Germline V gene sequence: CDR1 MNHEY, CDR2 SMNVEV (reference sequence). This CDR3 has 15 amino acids. V lost 4 bases, J lost 2 bases, and 6 bases stayed unmatched. CDR3 in amino acids: CASSSLGQGPYEQYF. CDR3 in DNA: TGTGCCAGCAGTTCTTTGGGACAGGGACCCTACGAGCAGTACTTC.

This clone was seen only a few times. Within the sample, other DNA sequences also encode this same CDR3. The V and J genes are TRBV5-1 and TRBJ1-4, with TRBD1 as a possible D gene (6 bases). V was pared by 4 bases and J by 7 bases, with 14 bases between. The V gene's germline CDR1 is SGHRS and CDR2 YFSETQ. The CDR3 sequence is 14 residues long. This CDR3 is CASSTRDKGEKLFF. CDR3 coding DNA: TGCGCCAGCAGCACCCGGGACAAGGGTGAAAAACTGTTTTTT.

V is TRBV4-1 and J is TRBJ2-1; 15 bases map to TRBD2. Germline V gene data show CDR1 as MGHRA and CDR2 as YSYEKL. After removal of 5 bases from V and 7 bases from J, the junction contained 12 bases not matched to a gene. This CDR3 is built from 18 residues. The CDR3 spells CASSVPGLAGGDGNEQFF. CDR3 sequence (DNA): TGCGCCAGCAGCGTCCCGGGACTAGCGGGAGGTGATGGGAATGAGCAGTTCTTC.

The rearrangement joins TRBV3-1 (or the pseudogene TRBV3-2) to TRBJ2-1; 10 nucleotides line up with TRBD2. Germline V gene sequence: CDR1 LGHDT, CDR2 YNNKEL (reference sequence). V shed 4 bases and J 13 bases; nucleotides not matched to a gene: 13. This CDR3 is built from 15 residues. The CDR3 here is CASSLRGTSAEAQFF. The CDR3 DNA reads as TGTGCCAGCAGCCTCCGGGGGACTAGCGCGGAGGCCCAGTTCTTC.

The J gene is TRBJ2-7, the V gene TRBV7-9; TRBD1 might be the D (5 bases). The CDR3 extends over 15 amino acids. From germline, CDR1 is SEHNR and CDR2 FQNEAQ (reference sequence). Trimming took 4 bases from V and 5 from J, leaving 18 bases between them. The CDR3 here is CASSSHRQGIHEQYF. DNA of the CDR3: TGTGCCAGCAGCTCTCATAGGCAGGGAATCCACGAGCAGTACTTC.

This rearrangement joins TRBV7-6 to TRBJ2-1, with 10 bases lining up with TRBD1. The junction had 3 bases not matched to a gene; V was cut back by 2 bases and J by 5 bases. The V gene's germline CDR1 is SGHVS and CDR2 FNYEAQ. CDR3 length: 15 residues. The CDR3 loop reads CASSLRDRGDNEQFF. The DNA of the CDR3 is TGTGCCAGCAGCTTACGGGACAGGGGAGACAATGAGCAGTTCTTC.